This T cell receptor (beta chain) was identified during a study of beta chain features in type 1 diabetes. Purity exceeded 95% in all sorted populations. Whole-study findings and limits: The study found that naive, central memory and Treg TCRB repertoires appeared more similar in patients than in healthy donors. No resolution was reached here on whether HLA type influences TCRB rearrangement. Cells with high TCR expression could be over-represented by cDNA sequencing.

Investigators reverse transcribed all isolated RNA, so they sequenced expressed TCRB transcripts. The method was immunoSEQ multiplex PCR; TCRdb's version includes in-frame clones alone and lacks a portion of them. The table includes about 220,000 clones, around 9.9% detected once. V was trimmed by 3 bases and J by 6 bases, leaving 7 bases between them. Germline CDR1 is DFQATT and CDR2 is SNEGSKA (reference sequence). CDR3 size: 11 residues. This clone has a handful of counts. Its antigen is not known. The TCR was taken from a young man in good health. Sequenced sample: central memory CD4+ T cells from blood. The chain uses TRBV20-1 and TRBJ2-3; D not resolved. CDR3 in amino acids: CSASRSDTQYF. The CDR3 DNA reads as TGCAGTGCTAGTAGGTCGGATACGCAGTATTTT.